This passage covers 20 T cell receptor beta chains from one sample sequenced in a study of blood T cell repertoires in COVID-19. Sequencing used immunoSEQ multiplex PCR; TCRdb keeps in-frame clones, though not all of them. This table holds around 150,000 clones, just under 95% found once. Sequences were obtained from peripheral blood. These TCRs come from a woman aged 50 to 60 with acute or convalescent COVID-19.

The chain links TRBV6-2 or TRBV6-3 to TRBJ2-1, with 9 bases fitting TRBD2. The germline CDR1 and CDR2 sequences are MNHEY and SVGEGT. The CDR3 totals 16 residues. Trimming took 0 bases from V and 2 from J; bases not matched to a gene: 2. The CDR3 DNA reads as TGTGCCAGCAGTTACTCTAGCGGGAGCCCCTACAATGAGCAGTTCTTC. It translates to CASSYSSGSPYNEQFF.

The V and J genes are TRBV14 and TRBJ1-2, with a possible D match to TRBD1 (5 bases). V was shortened by 4 bases and J by 3 bases, with 9 bases between the two germline ends. Germline CDR1 reads SGHDN; CDR2 reads FVKESK. The CDR3 consists of 13 residues. The CDR3 DNA reads as TGTGCCAGCAGCCCCGGACAAGACTATGGCTACACCTTC. Its translation: CASSPGQDYGYTF.

This chain connects TRBV28 to TRBJ2-7; 13 bases are shared with TRBD2. Trimming at V came to 7 bases and at J to 0 bases, leaving 27 bases not matched to a gene. The CDR3 has 23 amino acids. The germline V gene encodes CDR1 MDHEN and CDR2 SYDVKM. Here the CDR3 DNA reads TGTGCCAGCAAAACGTCCCCCCCTGGGAGACTAGCGGGAGGATCGGCTTACTCCTACGAGCAGTACTTC. Protein product: CASKTSPPGRLAGGSAYSYEQYF.

The chain joins TRBV5-1 to TRBJ1-1, with 7 bases fitting TRBD1. CDR1 SGHRS and CDR2 YFSETQ come from the germline V gene. V trimming: 4 bases; J trimming: 3 bases; junction bases outside the gene matches: 12. This CDR3 contains 16 residues. The CDR3 DNA follows: TGCGCCAGCAGCCAAGAGACAGGGTTCCTGGACACTGAAGCTTTCTTT. As protein: CASSQETGFLDTEAFF.

V usage is TRBV7-3 and J usage is TRBJ1-2; TRBD1 agrees at 7 bases. The germline V gene has CDR1 SGHTA and CDR2 FQGTGA. The CDR3 loop spans 13 amino acids. The V segment lost 5 bases and the J segment 7 bases; nucleotides outside the gene matches: 7. The CDR3 loop reads CASSLRQGSGYTF. The CDR3 DNA reads TGTGCCAGCAGCCTTAGACAGGGTAGTGGCTACACCTTC. Full variable domain (rest looked up from reference TRBV7-3 and TRBJ1-2): GAGVSQTPSNKVTEKGKYVELRCDPISGHTALYWYRQSLGQGPEFLIYFQGTGAADDSGLPNDRFFAVRPEGSVSTLKIQRTERGDSAVYLCASSLRQGSGYTFGSGTRLTVV.

The V call is TRBV14, the J call TRBJ1-1; D is unresolved. CDR3 length equals 15 residues. Between the trimmed V and J ends, which lost 3 bases and 5 bases, there was a span of 16 bases. Looked up from germline, CDR1 is SGHDN and CDR2 is FVKESK. The CDR3 is CASSQLPGGGTEAFF. DNA of the CDR3: TGTGCCAGCAGCCAGCTACCGGGAGGAGGTACTGAAGCTTTCTTT.

The chain links TRBV10-3 to TRBJ2-3; tentatively, D is TRBD2 (6 bases). The germline CDR1 and CDR2 sequences are ENHRY and SYGVKD. The CDR3 length is 14 residues. V dropped 10 bases and J dropped 1 base, with 15 bases sitting between them. CDR3 loop: CATARDSGTDTQYF. CDR3 coding DNA: TGTGCCACTGCCCGGGACTCAGGCACAGATACGCAGTATTTT.

The chain has TRBV18 and TRBJ2-3; D gene uncertain. The CDR3 contains 15 residues. V was pared by 0 bases and J by 1 base, with 8 bases between. Germline-derived CDR1 and CDR2 are KGHSH and LQKENI. This CDR3 is CASSPPYSGTDTQYF. In DNA, the CDR3 is TGTGCCAGCTCACCACCCTACTCTGGCACAGATACGCAGTATTTT.

The V and J genes are TRBV29-1 and TRBJ1-1; D remains ambiguous. V was cut by 2 bases and J by 11 bases, with 12 bases left in between. The CDR3 extends over 11 amino acids. Germline CDR1 is SQVTM and CDR2 is ANQGSEA. CDR3 loop: CSVEWYSRAFF. The CDR3 DNA reads as TGCAGCGTTGAATGGTATTCGAGGGCTTTCTTT.

The chain is built from TRBV5-1 and TRBJ1-6; maybe TRBD1 (5 bases). Germline V gene lookup returns CDR1 SGHRS and CDR2 YFSETQ. CDR3 length: 12 residues. Deletions cut 5 bases from V and 7 bases from J, with 7 bases between. The CDR3 is CASRSGNSPLHF. The CDR3 DNA follows: TGCGCCAGCAGATCAGGGAATTCACCCCTCCACTTT. Filled out from reference TRBV5-1 and TRBJ1-6, the complete variable domain reads KAGVTQTPRYLIKTRGQQVTLSCSPISGHRSVSWYQQTPGQGLQFLFEYFSETQRNKGNFPGRFSGRQFSNSRSEMNVSTLELGDSALYLCASRSGNSPLHFGNGTRLTVT.

This chain links TRBV2 with TRBJ1-5; the D gene is possibly TRBD1 (5 bases). V lost 1 base and J 6 bases, leaving 13 bases between the germline ends. The CDR3 contains 15 residues. Germline CDR1 reads SNHLY; CDR2 reads FYNNEI. The CDR3 DNA follows: TGTGCCAGCAGTGAAGGAACCAGGGAAGGTCAGCCCCAGCATTTT. Protein: CASSEGTREGQPQHF.

The chain combines TRBV28 with TRBJ1-1; perhaps TRBD1 as D (5 bases). This CDR3 is 15 amino acids long. Germline V CDR1 and CDR2: MDHEN, SYDVKM. V was pared by 3 bases and J by 5 bases, with 16 bases between. This CDR3 reads CASSFSSGSSTEAFF. The CDR3 coding sequence is TGTGCCAGCAGTTTTAGTTCAGGGTCATCGACTGAAGCTTTCTTT.

In the case of this clone: The germline gene is not matched at one end of the junction; a read error may be the cause. The chain combines TRBV6-1 with TRBJ1-4; a possible D gene is TRBD1 (5 bases). This CDR3 has 11 amino acids. Germline CDR1 and CDR2: MNHNS and SASEGT. The CDR3 is CASSDRGIGDF. CDR3 coding DNA: TGTGCCAGCAGTGATAGAGGAATAGGGGATTTT.

This clone was detected once. The gene calls are TRBV10-3 and TRBJ1-2; maybe TRBD1 (6 bases). The CDR3 runs 13 residues. Looked up from germline, CDR1 is ENHRY and CDR2 is SYGVKD. With 7 bases removed from V and 5 bases from J, the gap between germline ends came to 14 bases. Here the CDR3 DNA reads TGTGCCATCACCCGGGGGGCTGAGTATGGCTACACCTTC. Amino acid sequence: CAITRGAEYGYTF.

The rearrangement joins TRBV6-6 to TRBJ1-4, with 7 nucleotides matching TRBD1. This CDR3 is 14 amino acids long. The germline V gene has CDR1 MNHNY and CDR2 SVGAGI (reference sequence). After removal of 4 bases from V and 4 bases from J, the junction contained 3 bases not matched to a gene. CDR3 nucleotide sequence: TGTGCCAGCAGTTGGGACAGTTATAATGAAAAACTGTTTTTT. Translating it yields CASSWDSYNEKLFF.

V gene TRBV30 combines with J gene TRBJ1-4, with D maybe TRBD1 (5 bases). The germline CDR1 and CDR2 sequences are GTSNPN and SVGIG (reference sequence). The CDR3 has 12 amino acids. Trimming shortened V by 7 bases and J by 8 bases, and 14 bases separated the two germline ends. The CDR3 sequence is CASQGANEKLFF. The CDR3 region has the DNA TGTGCCTCACAAGGGGCGAACGAAAAACTGTTTTTT. Filled out from reference TRBV30 and TRBJ1-4, the complete variable domain reads SQTIHQWPATLVQPVGSPLSLECTVEGTSNPNLYWYRQAAGRGLQLLFYSVGIGQISSEVPQNLSASRPQDRQFILSSKKLLLSDSGFYLCASQGANEKLFFGSGTQLSVL.

The chain is built from TRBV10-3 and TRBJ2-7; 10 bases match TRBD1. Unmatched junction bases numbered 10, after V lost 8 bases and J lost 3 bases. This CDR3 region has 15 residues. Germline CDR1 reads ENHRY; CDR2 reads SYGVKD. The CDR3 nucleotides are TGTGCCATCCGTTCGACAGGGGGCGCCGACTACGAGCAGTACTTC. Its protein is CAIRSTGGADYEQYF.

This clone has just a few counts. The V call is TRBV11-2, the J call TRBJ2-7; D is ambiguous. CDR3 length equals 15 residues. Trimming pared 3 bases from V and 0 bases from J, leaving 12 bases between. CDR1 and CDR2 from the germline V gene are SGHAT and FQNNGV. In DNA form, the CDR3 reads TGTGCCAGCAGCTTTGGTGCCTTCAGCTCCTACGAGCAGTACTTC. This encodes CASSFGAFSSYEQYF. Looking up the rest from reference TRBV11-2 and TRBJ2-7 gives the full variable domain: EAGVAQSPRYKIIEKRQSVAFWCNPISGHATLYWYQQILGQGPKLLIQFQNNGVVDDSQLPKDRFSAERLKGVDSTLKIQPAKLEDSAVYLCASSFGAFSSYEQYFGPGTRLTVT.

The chain joins TRBV30 to TRBJ1-5, with 7 bases aligning to TRBD1. Per the germline V gene, CDR1 is GTSNPN and CDR2 is SVGIG (reference sequence). CDR3 length: 13 residues. With 1 base clipped from V and 7 bases from J, the junction kept 4 bases outside the gene matches. The CDR3 nucleotides are TGTGCCTGGAGTGAAGGCAGGGGGCAGCCCCAGCATTTT. Protein product: CAWSEGRGQPQHF.

The V gene is TRBV3-1 (or the pseudogene TRBV3-2), the J gene TRBJ1-2, with 10 bases aligning to TRBD1. This CDR3 is built from 17 residues. Germline CDR1 is LGHDT and CDR2 is YNNKEL (reference sequence). V trimming: 4 bases; J trimming: 5 bases; junction bases outside the gene matches: 13. The CDR3 here is CASSPGTGASSGYGYTF. DNA of the CDR3: TGTGCCAGCAGCCCTGGGACAGGGGCAAGTAGTGGTTATGGCTACACCTTC.